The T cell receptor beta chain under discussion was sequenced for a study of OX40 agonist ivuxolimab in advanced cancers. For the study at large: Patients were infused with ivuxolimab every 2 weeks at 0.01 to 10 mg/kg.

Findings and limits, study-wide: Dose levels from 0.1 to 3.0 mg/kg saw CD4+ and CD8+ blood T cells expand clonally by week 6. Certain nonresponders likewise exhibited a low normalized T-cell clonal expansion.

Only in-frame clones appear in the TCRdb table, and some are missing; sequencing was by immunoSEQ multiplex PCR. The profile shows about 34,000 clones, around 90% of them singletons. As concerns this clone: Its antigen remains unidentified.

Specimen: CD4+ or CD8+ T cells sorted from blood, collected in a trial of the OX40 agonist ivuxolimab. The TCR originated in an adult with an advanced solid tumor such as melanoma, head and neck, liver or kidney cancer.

The DNA of the CDR3 is TGTGCCAGCAGTTACAGGGTGGGGGAAAAACTGTTTTTT. It yields the protein CASSYRVGEKLFF. The gene calls are TRBV6-5 and TRBJ1-4; D is undetermined. Germline values: CDR1 MNHEY, CDR2 SVGAGI. V was pared by 2 bases and J by 8 bases, with 9 bases between. This CDR3 region has 13 residues.